The 30 T cell receptor beta chains given below trace back to one sample, sequenced in a study of blood T cell repertoires in COVID-19. The protocol was immunoSEQ multiplex PCR, while the TCRdb copy is restricted to in-frame clones and leaves out a portion. This sample has 110,000 to 150,000 clones, with 88% found just once. The sequenced material came from peripheral blood. All receptors derive from a man over 45 with active or convalescent COVID-19.

This clone is a singleton in its sample. The V call is TRBV21-1, the J call TRBJ2-7; the table calls TRBD1, which could not be checked here. TRBV21-1 is a pseudogene segment. CDR3 length: 13 amino acids. The CDR3 reads CASSRQGAYEQYF. The CDR3 nucleotides are TGTGCCAGCAGCCGACAGGGGGCCTACGAGCAGTACTTC.

The gene calls are TRBV19 and TRBJ1-5; D is ambiguous. Between the trimmed V and J ends, which lost 8 bases and 4 bases, there was a span of 18 bases. Germline lookup yields CDR1 LNHDA and CDR2 SQIVND (reference sequence). The length of the CDR3 is 15 residues. CDR3 bases: TGTGCCAGTGCCCTTCTTCTCCCCGGTAATCAGCCCCAGCATTTT. This codes for CASALLLPGNQPQHF.

V and J are TRBV5-8 and TRBJ2-7; 12 bases are shared with TRBD2. Germline values: CDR1 SGHTS, CDR2 YDEGEE. This CDR3 has 15 amino acids. The J segment lost 4 bases and the V segment lost 4 bases, leaving 6 bases of the junction unmatched. The CDR3 reads CASSRKGLAGYEQYF. The CDR3 DNA is TGTGCCAGCAGCAGGAAGGGACTAGCGGGTTACGAGCAGTACTTC.

The V call is TRBV10-1, the J call TRBJ1-3; weak D call: TRBD1 (6 bases). The CDR3 covers 16 residues. V lost 3 bases and J lost 0, with 12 bases in between. Germline V gene lookup returns CDR1 WNHNN and CDR2 SYGVQD (reference sequence). The CDR3 DNA reads as TGCGCCAGCAGTGAAAGGACAGTCAGCTCTGGAAACACCATATATTTT. Translation: CASSERTVSSGNTIYF.

V and J are TRBV19 and TRBJ2-1; maybe TRBD2 (5 bases). The CDR3 extends over 14 amino acids. In germline, CDR1 is LNHDA, CDR2 SQIVND (reference sequence). Between the trimmed V and J ends, which lost 3 bases and 9 bases, there was a span of 15 bases. The DNA of the CDR3 is TGTGCCAGTAGTATGCAAAGTCTGAGCGGTGAGCAGTTCTTC. Its protein is CASSMQSLSGEQFF.

V is TRBV5-1 and J is TRBJ1-6, with TRBD1 matching 9 bases. The CDR3 contains 16 residues. The V segment lost 3 bases and the J segment 9 bases; nucleotides outside the gene matches: 10. CDR1 and CDR2 from the germline V gene are SGHRS and YFSETQ. The CDR3 sequence: CASSSGTGRVSSPLHF. The CDR3 coding sequence is TGCGCCAGCAGCTCCGGGACAGGGAGAGTGAGTTCACCCCTCCACTTT.

This clone was seen a single time. This rearrangement joins TRBV5-1 to TRBJ2-7; D is undetermined. The germline V and J ends were trimmed by 4 bases and 3 bases, with 5 bases remaining between them. CDR1 and CDR2 from the germline V gene are SGHRS and YFSETQ. The CDR3 sequence is 11 residues long. The CDR3 nucleotides read TGCGCCAGCAGCGGCCGCTACGAGCAGTACTTC. This gives the protein CASSGRYEQYF.

CDR3 coding DNA: TGTGCCAGTAGTATGGCCGGGACACCGAACTATGGCTACACCTTC. It encodes CASSMAGTPNYGYTF. This chain uses TRBV19 with TRBJ1-2, with D maybe TRBD1 (6 bases). The CDR3 length is 15 residues. The germline V gene has CDR1 LNHDA and CDR2 SQIVND (reference sequence). Trimming shortened V by 3 bases and J by 2 bases, and 13 bases separated the two germline ends.

The chain joins TRBV10-1 to TRBJ2-2; TRBD1 agrees at 7 bases. V lost 6 bases and J lost 1; bases outside the gene matches: 5. The CDR3 is 15 residues long. CDR1 and CDR2 from the germline V gene are WNHNN and SYGVQD (reference sequence). The CDR3 bases are TGCGCCAGCAGAGCCGGGACAGTGAACACCGGGGAGCTGTTTTTT. Its protein is CASRAGTVNTGELFF.

The CDR3 sequence: CASIPAGRDNSPLHF. In nucleotides, the CDR3 is TGTGCCAGCATACCTGCGGGACGGGATAATTCACCCCTCCACTTT. The gene calls are TRBV28 and TRBJ1-6; D is perhaps TRBD1 (5 bases). Germline CDR1 MDHEN, CDR2 SYDVKM. The CDR3 loop spans 15 amino acids. Deletions cut 7 bases from V and 5 bases from J, with 15 bases between.

V usage is TRBV27 and J usage is TRBJ1-1; tentative D call: TRBD1 (5 bases). Trimming stripped 5 bases from V and 0 bases from J, with 16 bases between. The CDR3 has 16 residues. CDR1 and CDR2 (germline): MNHEY, SMNVEV (reference sequence). The CDR3 sequence: CASSPISGTVNTEAFF. The CDR3, as DNA: TGTGCCAGCAGTCCAATCAGCGGGACGGTGAACACTGAAGCTTTCTTT.

The J gene is TRBJ2-7, the V gene TRBV7-2; D is possibly TRBD1 (6 bases). Germline values: CDR1 SGHTA, CDR2 FQGNSA. With 7 bases removed from V and 3 bases from J, the gap between germline ends came to 19 bases. The CDR3 consists of 15 residues. CDR3 coding DNA: TGTGCCAGCACCTCGAGAGAACAGGGCGTCTACGAGCAGTACTTC. Translated: CASTSREQGVYEQYF.

CDR3 sequence (DNA): TGTGCCAGCAGCCCCCGGGACAGAGATAATTCACCCCTCCACTTT. This codes for CASSPRDRDNSPLHF. The chain combines TRBV5-6 with TRBJ1-6, with 7 bases that match TRBD1. The ends lost 4 bases at V and 5 bases at J; junction bases unmatched: 6. The CDR3 contains 15 residues. Germline V lookup: CDR1 SGHDT, CDR2 YYEEEE.

The chain uses TRBV20-1 and TRBJ2-7; D not resolved. There are 11 residues in the CDR3. CDR1 and CDR2 (germline): DFQATT, SNEGSKA (reference sequence). V was cut by 5 bases and J by 4 bases, with 9 bases left in between. This chain's CDR3 is CSAPPQYEQYF. The CDR3 nucleotides are TGCAGTGCTCCCCCCCAGTACGAGCAGTACTTC.

The V gene is TRBV7-3, the J gene TRBJ2-1; 14 nucleotides align to TRBD2. Germline CDR1 is SGHTA and CDR2 is FQGTGA. Trimming at V came to 4 bases and at J to 7 bases, leaving 6 bases not matched to a gene. This CDR3 is 16 amino acids long. CDR3 nucleotides: TGTGCCAGCAGCTCTAGGGGGACTAGCGGGAGAAATGAGCAGTTCTTC. Protein product: CASSSRGTSGRNEQFF.

This chain joins TRBV11-2 and TRBJ2-2, with D unclear. Deletions cut 5 bases from V and 1 base from J, with 11 bases between. From germline, CDR1 is SGHAT and CDR2 FQNNGV. CDR3 size: 15 residues. CDR3 bases: TGTGCCAGCAGCCTTGACTGGATGAACACCGGGGAGCTGTTTTTT. Translated: CASSLDWMNTGELFF.

The rearrangement links TRBV7-2 to TRBJ2-2; D may be TRBD1 (6 bases). V was pared by 5 bases and J by 5 bases, with 15 bases between. Germline V gene data show CDR1 as SGHTA and CDR2 as FQGNSA. The CDR3 runs to 15 residues. The CDR3, as DNA: TGTGCCAGCAGCCTCAGGGGTTTGAGAACCGGGGAGCTGTTTTTT. Translation: CASSLRGLRTGELFF.

V gene TRBV25-1 combines with J gene TRBJ1-6, with unresolved D. The germline V and J ends were trimmed by 8 bases and 7 bases, with 12 bases remaining between them. Germline CDR1 reads MGHDK; CDR2 reads SYGVNS. This CDR3 spans 13 amino acids. Here the CDR3 reads CASATIGNSPLHF. CDR3 bases: TGTGCCAGCGCGACCATCGGGAATTCACCCCTCCACTTT.

The rearrangement joins TRBV13 to TRBJ2-2; D is unclear. V dropped 3 bases and J dropped 7 bases, with 6 bases sitting between them. This CDR3 contains 12 residues. Looked up from germline, CDR1 is PRHDT and CDR2 is FYEKMQ (reference sequence). CDR3 sequence (DNA): TGTGCCAGCAGCTTGCCGGTCGGGGAGCTGTTTTTT. Protein: CASSLPVGELFF.

The gene calls are TRBV5-1 and TRBJ1-2; no reliable D call. Trimming took off 4 bases at V and 8 bases at J, with 18 bases between the two ends. The CDR3 consists of 14 residues. From germline, CDR1 is SGHRS and CDR2 YFSETQ. The CDR3 region has the DNA TGCGCCAGCAGCCCATCGGGTGCCGGCGGGGGCTACACCTTC. It translates to CASSPSGAGGGYTF.

The genes are TRBV28 and TRBJ1-5; no reliable D call. V was cut by 3 bases and J by 0 bases, with 6 bases left in between. Germline values: CDR1 MDHEN, CDR2 SYDVKM. The CDR3 runs 14 residues. The CDR3 sequence: CASSFPYSNQPQHF. In nucleotides, the CDR3 is TGTGCCAGCAGTTTCCCCTATAGCAATCAGCCCCAGCATTTT.

V and J are TRBV19 and TRBJ2-4, with D maybe TRBD2 (5 bases). The V gene's germline CDR1 is LNHDA and CDR2 SQIVND (reference sequence). The CDR3 is made up of 16 amino acids. The germline V and J ends were trimmed by 6 bases and 0 bases, with 15 bases remaining between them. CDR3 sequence: CASSRAGLTAKNIQYF. CDR3 bases: TGTGCCAGTAGCCGTGCAGGACTTACAGCCAAAAACATTCAGTACTTC.

This clone came up a few times. This chain uses TRBV2 with TRBJ1-5, with TRBD1 matching over 7 bases. Germline V gene sequence: CDR1 SNHLY, CDR2 FYNNEI. The ends lost 6 bases at V and 7 bases at J; junction bases unmatched: 6. The CDR3 contains 13 residues. The CDR3 DNA reads as TGTGCCAGCAGGATACAGGGGAACCAGCCCCAGCATTTT. It translates to CASRIQGNQPQHF.

This chain connects TRBV5-6 to TRBJ2-2, with D possibly matching TRBD1 (5 bases). The CDR3 is made up of 15 amino acids. Trimming took off 0 bases at V and 4 bases at J, with 10 bases between the two ends. Looked up from germline, CDR1 is SGHDT and CDR2 is YYEEEE. The CDR3 sequence: CASSLGGATTGELFF. The CDR3 region has the DNA TGTGCCAGCAGCTTGGGTGGGGCTACCACCGGGGAGCTGTTTTTT.

The chain has TRBV7-3 and TRBJ2-3; 8 bases map to TRBD1. V shed 1 base, J shed 3 bases, and the junction held 12 bases outside the gene matches. Germline CDR1 SGHTA, CDR2 FQGTGA. CDR3 size: 18 residues. The CDR3 here is CASSLRAGDRGRTDTQYF. DNA of the CDR3: TGTGCCAGCAGCTTAAGGGCAGGAGACAGGGGTAGGACAGATACGCAGTATTTT.

The chain recombines TRBV5-6 with TRBJ2-2; 10 nucleotides match TRBD1. There are 17 residues in the CDR3. V gave up 4 bases and J gave up 3 bases; unmatched junction bases: 9. The germline gives CDR1 SGHDT, CDR2 YYEEEE. This chain's CDR3 is CASSEGQGTGYTGELFF. The CDR3 DNA reads as TGTGCCAGCAGCGAGGGACAGGGGACTGGATACACCGGGGAGCTGTTTTTT.

V usage is TRBV10-3 and J usage is TRBJ2-6; 8 bases fit TRBD1. The CDR3 runs 17 residues. The V segment lost 7 bases and the J segment 4 bases; nucleotides outside the gene matches: 12. Germline V gives CDR1 ENHRY, CDR2 SYGVKD. In nucleotides, the CDR3 is TGTGCCATCACTACGGGGACAGGTAATAGGGGGGCCAACGTCCTGACTTTC. Translating it yields CAITTGTGNRGANVLTF.

This clone was observed once. The chain joins TRBV7-2 to TRBJ2-1, with TRBD2 as a possible D gene (5 bases). The ends were cut back, 1 base at V and 7 bases at J, with 23 bases in the middle. Germline-derived CDR1 and CDR2 are SGHTA and FQGNSA. This CDR3 region has 18 residues. CDR3: CASSLGYLSGRPLNEQFF. The CDR3 bases are TGTGCCAGCAGCTTAGGCTATCTGAGCGGCCGACCCCTAAATGAGCAGTTCTTC.

J is TRBJ1-1 and V is TRBV19; TRBD1 agrees at 7 bases. Per the germline V gene, CDR1 is LNHDA and CDR2 is SQIVND (reference sequence). The CDR3 extends over 13 amino acids. Losses at the gene ends were 4 bases for V and 5 bases for J; bases not matched to a gene: 4. Here the CDR3 reads CASSRDRDTEAFF. CDR3 nucleotide sequence: TGTGCCAGTAGTAGAGACAGGGATACTGAAGCTTTCTTT.

The CDR3 nucleotides are TGTGCCAGCAGCTCGACAGGTTCCAACGAGCAGTACTTC. Its protein product is CASSSTGSNEQYF. The chain couples TRBV11-3 to TRBJ2-7; perhaps TRBD1 as D (6 bases). Germline CDR1 is SGHNT and CDR2 is YENEEA. The CDR3 runs to 13 residues. Trimming pared 4 bases from V and 5 bases from J, leaving 12 bases between.